The count of the clone carrying this T cell receptor beta chain is one. Its antigen is unknown. The CDR3 covers 15 residues. V lost 0 bases to trimming and J lost 6 bases; unmatched junction nucleotides: 5. Germline lookup yields CDR1 GTSNPN and CDR2 SVGIG (reference sequence). Produced via immunoSEQ multiplex PCR; TCRdb's table is partial and in-frame only. The table has approximately 110,000 clones, roughly 84% seen once. The sample originates from a study of T cell responses to AZD1222 COVID-19 vaccine. Study-level points and caveats: Clonal diversity may have been underestimated in mostly white British donors.

The origin of this receptor is an adult in good health. The sequencing used peripheral blood, collected on day 0 of AZD1222 vaccination. The gene calls are TRBV30 and TRBJ1-4; TRBD1 aligns across 9 bases. The CDR3 DNA sequence: TGTGCCTGGAGTGTACAGGGACAGGGATATGAAAAACTGTTTTTT. It codes for CAWSVQGQGYEKLFF.